This T cell receptor (beta chain) was identified in a study of T cell clusters in autoimmune cytopenias (dated by TCRdb to the late 2010s). For the study in its entirety: A median TRB sequencing depth of roughly 47,000 reads per sample was reached, and a median of approximately 2,400 distinct TRB clonotypes per sample was obtained. In autoimmune cytopenia patients, peripheral blood TRB and IGH repertoires were sequenced during active disease and over treatment follow-up, together with healthy, CLL and autoimmune hepatitis controls. The goal of the study was to find out whether patients with autoimmune cytopenia have a disease-specific immune repertoire signature that could be used as a blood-based biomarker.

Of note for this clonotype: Its antigen is currently not known.

Its CDR3 holds 15 amino acids, cysteine through phenylalanine. The nucleotide record is missing. CDR1 and CDR2, looked up from the germline V gene, are SGHTA and FQGNSA. What the authors observed across the whole study: In the comparison of secondary cytopenia with CLL, no cluster-lack signature showed up, apparently because the dominant lymphoma-associated repertoire masked the signature. A lack of physiological T cell clusters in primary autoimmune cytopenia patients was suggested by GLIPH, as 51 clusters were found to be exclusive to healthy donors versus around 16 exclusive to patients. The T cell clusters were defined in silico only, and their functional role remained to be validated experimentally. Healthy donors had almost three times as many exclusive TRB clusters as active autoimmune hepatitis patients, a finding consistent with an autoimmunity-wide signature. TRB repertoire shifts, with less even repertoires in secondary cytopenia and CLL, mostly reflected lymphoma bias rather than autoimmunity.

For each sample, TRB amplification used about 0.25 ug of peripheral blood genomic DNA, equal to approximately 37,500 genome equivalents. Multiplex PCR with a touch-down protocol amplified TRB rearrangements, with the TRB-A and TRB-B primer pools combined in a single tube. Illumina adapters and sample indices were added to the amplicons through two consecutive PCR reactions using Phusion HS II polymerase. After gel purification with the NucleoSpin Gel and PCR Clean-up kit, the amplicons were quantified by Qubit and checked for quality on an Agilent 2100 Bioanalyzer. Sequencing of the libraries was done on an Illumina MiSeq with paired-end, single-indexed, 600-cycle runs. The authors processed their data as follows. MiXCR version 2.1.12, together with the default MiXCR reference library, was used to align and assemble the TRB reads. A clone was defined by each unique CDR3 nucleotide sequence, and analysis was restricted to productive sequences with at least two reads. Alpha-parameterized diversity profiles (alpha 0 to 5), including the Shannon (alpha 1) and Simpson (alpha 2) indices, were computed with an R script to assess repertoire diversity. Combinatorial TRB VJ usage was calculated with the tcR package and was compared between cohorts by principal component analysis performed with ade4. GLIPH clustering of TCRbeta CDR3s was carried out on cohort pairs matched by age and read depth, and cluster frequencies were compared by Wilcoxon test. TCRdb reprocessed the reads, so every CDR3 protein sequence counts as one entry and DNA is not shown. These V and J calls are TCRdb output, not the study's own analysis. The sample table on file contains approximately 6,000 distinct CDR3 sequences. The top ten clones comprise approximately 5.4% of the sample.

This sequence uses TRBV7-2 and TRBJ2-3. The sequencing sample was made of peripheral blood. The source of this sequence is a human donor with an autoimmune cytopenia or autoimmune hepatitis (not recorded which). The CDR3 region: CASSLLFISTDTQYF.